Below, 27 T cell receptor beta chains from the same sample are listed, as sequenced in a study of blood T cell repertoires in COVID-19 (dated by TCRdb to 2020 to 2021). The receptor library was made with the immunoSEQ multiplex PCR assay. TCRdb holds this immuneACCESS table with in-frame rearrangements only. Some clones are missing; in checked studies, unresolved V genes explain under half, and the rest has no known cause. Across this sample there are approximately 270,000 clones, with around nine tenths seen only once. Approximately 9% of the sample comes from the top ten. Sequencing used peripheral blood. Receptor source: a man in his forties or fifties with active or convalescent COVID-19.

The chain uses TRBV11-3 and TRBJ2-1; tentative D call: TRBD2 (6 bases). The CDR3 loop spans 15 amino acids. V lost 1 base and J 5 bases, leaving 12 bases between the germline ends. Germline assignment: CDR1 SGHNT and CDR2 YENEEA. The CDR3 nucleotides read TGTGCCAGCAGCTTAGGTCAACCGGGGGACAATGAGCAGTTCTTC. Residues: CASSLGQPGDNEQFF.

The CDR3 here is CASSQDITVGYGYTF. The CDR3 DNA sequence: TGTGCCAGCAGCCAAGATATAACAGTTGGATATGGCTACACCTTC. The chain joins TRBV14 to TRBJ1-2; D remains ambiguous. Looked up from germline, CDR1 is SGHDN and CDR2 is FVKESK. Deletions cut 0 bases from V and 5 bases from J, with 13 bases between. The CDR3 sequence is 15 residues long.

This sequence joins TRBV28 and TRBJ1-4; no definite D call. Trimming took 5 bases from V and 8 from J, leaving 15 bases between them. CDR1 MDHEN and CDR2 SYDVKM come from the germline V gene. This CDR3 has 14 amino acids. CDR3 loop: CASSAPAREEKLFF. The CDR3 DNA follows: TGTGCCAGCAGTGCGCCTGCGCGGGAGGAAAAACTGTTTTTT. The entire variable domain, with the rest obtained from reference TRBV28 and TRBJ1-4, is as follows: DVKVTQSSRYLVKRTGEKVFLECVQDMDHENMFWYRQDPGLGLRLIYFSYDVKMKEKGDIPEGYSVSREKKERFSLILESASTNQTSMYLCASSAPAREEKLFFGSGTQLSVL.

This chain links TRBV2 with TRBJ2-5; no clear D. CDR3 length equals 12 residues. The V gene lost 5 bases and the J gene lost 0 bases, with 4 bases spanning the gap. Germline CDR1 reads SNHLY; CDR2 reads FYNNEI. As DNA, the CDR3 is TGTGCCAGCAGTCCTCACCAAGAGACCCAGTACTTC. Its translation is CASSPHQETQYF.

The genes are TRBV6-5 and TRBJ2-5, with 10 nucleotides matching TRBD1. The CDR3 is 16 residues long. Trimming at V came to 2 bases and at J to 3 bases, leaving 6 bases not matched to a gene. Looked up from germline, CDR1 is MNHEY and CDR2 is SVGAGI. CDR3 DNA sequence: TGTGCCAGCAGTTACCGGACCGGGACAGGGGAAGAGACCCAGTACTTC. It is translated as CASSYRTGTGEETQYF.

Turning to this clone: Other DNA sequences in the same sample also yield this CDR3. V and J are TRBV4-1 and TRBJ2-7, with 11 bases identical to TRBD1. Germline CDR1 is MGHRA and CDR2 is YSYEKL. J lost 6 bases, V lost 2 bases, and 3 bases had no gene match. The CDR3 loop spans 14 amino acids. CDR3 nucleotides: TGCGCCAGCAGCCAACCGGGACAGGGGGGCGAGCAGTACTTC. Protein product: CASSQPGQGGEQYF.

The CDR3 loop reads CASSLGDRGSYSNQPQHF. DNA for the CDR3: TGTGCCAGCAGTTTAGGGGACAGGGGTTCGTATAGCAATCAGCCCCAGCATTTT. This sequence joins TRBV28 and TRBJ1-5; 10 bases fit TRBD1. After removal of 2 bases from V and 0 bases from J, the junction contained 7 bases not matched to a gene. Germline lookup yields CDR1 MDHEN and CDR2 SYDVKM. The CDR3 length is 18 residues. Supplemented by reference TRBV28 and TRBJ1-5, the full variable domain reads DVKVTQSSRYLVKRTGEKVFLECVQDMDHENMFWYRQDPGLGLRLIYFSYDVKMKEKGDIPEGYSVSREKKERFSLILESASTNQTSMYLCASSLGDRGSYSNQPQHFGDGTRLSIL.

The chain links TRBV19 to TRBJ2-7; 10 nucleotides line up with TRBD2. The junction had 6 bases not matched to a gene; V was cut back by 7 bases and J by 3 bases. The CDR3 is made up of 14 amino acids. The germline V gene has CDR1 LNHDA and CDR2 SQIVND (reference sequence). CDR3 sequence reads: CASTTSGEDYEQYF. CDR3 in DNA: TGTGCCAGTACCACTAGCGGGGAGGACTACGAGCAGTACTTC. Complete variable domain (other parts from reference TRBV19 and TRBJ2-7): DGGITQSPKYLFRKEGQNVTLSCEQNLNHDAMYWYRQDPGQGLRLIYYSQIVNDFQKGDIAEGYSVSREKKESFPLTVTSAQKNPTAFYLCASTTSGEDYEQYFGPGTRLTVT.

V is TRBV7-9 and J is TRBJ1-4; D may be TRBD1 (6 bases). The V gene's germline CDR1 is SEHNR and CDR2 FQNEAQ (reference sequence). The CDR3 loop spans 15 amino acids. V was pared by 5 bases and J by 8 bases, with 18 bases between. The CDR3 coding sequence is TGTGCCAGCAGCCTAGGACAGACAAAAACAGAAAAACTGTTTTTT. Translated: CASSLGQTKTEKLFF.

The chain combines TRBV25-1 with TRBJ1-4; 8 bases match TRBD1. The CDR3 has 14 amino acids. Germline-derived CDR1 and CDR2 are MGHDK and SYGVNS. V lost 3 bases and J lost 7; bases outside the gene matches: 4. The DNA for the CDR3 is TGTGCCAGCAGTGACGGACAGGGAAGTGAAAAACTGTTTTTT. It yields the protein CASSDGQGSEKLFF.

V is TRBV5-4 and J is TRBJ2-7; D perhaps matches TRBD1 (5 bases). V was trimmed by 3 bases and J by 0 bases, leaving 13 bases between them. CDR1 and CDR2 (germline): SGHNT, YYREEE (reference sequence). This CDR3 comprises 15 residues. The CDR3 DNA sequence: TGTGCCAGCAGCTGGGGAAAGGGGTCCTCCTACGAGCAGTACTTC. Protein: CASSWGKGSSYEQYF. Based on the CDR3 plus reference TRBV5-4 and TRBJ2-7, the full variable domain is ETGVTQSPTHLIKTRGQQVTLRCSSQSGHNTVSWYQQALGQGPQFIFQYYREEENGRGNFPPRFSGLQFPNYSSELNVNALELDDSALYLCASSWGKGSSYEQYFGPGTRLTVT.

The gene calls are TRBV5-1 and TRBJ2-7, with 8 bases aligning to TRBD1. V was pared by 4 bases and J by 0 bases, with 3 bases of the junction left unmatched. CDR3 length: 14 residues. The V gene's germline CDR1 is SGHRS and CDR2 YFSETQ. This CDR3 reads CASSDGQGSYEQYF. The CDR3 DNA sequence: TGCGCCAGCAGCGATGGACAGGGCTCCTACGAGCAGTACTTC.

Here the CDR3 reads CASSLSGNYGYTF. As DNA, the CDR3 is TGTGCCAGCAGCCTCTCGGGGAACTATGGCTACACCTTC. This chain links TRBV5-4 with TRBJ1-2; no firm D call. This CDR3 spans 13 amino acids. Germline CDR1 and CDR2: SGHNT and YYREEE (reference sequence). Trimming stripped 4 bases from V and 2 bases from J, with 9 bases between.

V and J are TRBV27 and TRBJ1-1; no clear D gene. The CDR3 sequence is 14 residues long. With 7 bases removed from V and 1 base from J, the gap between germline ends came to 13 bases. The germline CDR1 and CDR2 sequences are MNHEY and SMNVEV (reference sequence). The CDR3 bases are TGTGCCAGCACCCAGGCGTTGGGGAACACTGAAGCTTTCTTT. Amino acids: CASTQALGNTEAFF.

The CDR3 loop reads CASSQTSGRALGIGELFF. CDR3 coding DNA: TGTGCCAGCAGTCAGACTAGCGGGAGGGCCCTCGGGATCGGGGAGCTGTTTTTT. This chain connects TRBV6-6 to TRBJ2-2; 14 bases are a match to TRBD2. Trimming at V came to 5 bases and at J to 7 bases, leaving 12 bases not matched to a gene. The CDR3 is 18 residues long. Germline CDR1 and CDR2: MNHNY and SVGAGI (reference sequence).

This chain joins TRBV9 and TRBJ1-1; D call uncertain. V shed 0 bases and J shed 0 bases, with 6 bases lying between them. In germline, CDR1 is SGDLS, CDR2 YYNGEE. This CDR3 is built from 14 residues. CDR3 loop: CASSVGGVNTEAFF. As DNA, the CDR3 is TGTGCCAGCAGCGTAGGCGGAGTGAACACTGAAGCTTTCTTT.

The chain joins TRBV5-1 to TRBJ2-3; 8 positions agree with TRBD2. From germline, CDR1 is SGHRS and CDR2 YFSETQ. This CDR3 region has 15 residues. V trimming: 1 base; J trimming: 2 bases; junction bases outside the gene matches: 3. This CDR3 reads CASSLPAGDTDTQYF. In DNA, the CDR3 is TGCGCCAGCAGCTTGCCAGCGGGAGACACAGATACGCAGTATTTT. Full variable domain (rest looked up from reference TRBV5-1 and TRBJ2-3): KAGVTQTPRYLIKTRGQQVTLSCSPISGHRSVSWYQQTPGQGLQFLFEYFSETQRNKGNFPGRFSGRQFSNSRSEMNVSTLELGDSALYLCASSLPAGDTDTQYFGPGTRLTVL.

This chain connects TRBV28 to TRBJ2-1; tentative D call: TRBD2 (7 bases). The CDR3 contains 15 residues. V was clipped by 1 base and J by 10 bases, with 17 bases between them. CDR1 is MDHEN, CDR2 SYDVKM, per germline. This CDR3 reads CASSLLDRERGEQFF. CDR3 DNA sequence: TGTGCCAGCAGTTTATTGGACAGAGAGCGGGGAGAGCAGTTCTTC. Complete variable domain (other parts from reference TRBV28 and TRBJ2-1): DVKVTQSSRYLVKRTGEKVFLECVQDMDHENMFWYRQDPGLGLRLIYFSYDVKMKEKGDIPEGYSVSREKKERFSLILESASTNQTSMYLCASSLLDRERGEQFFGPGTRLTVL.

J is TRBJ1-2 and V is TRBV5-1; 8 bases align to TRBD1. Per the germline V gene, CDR1 is SGHRS and CDR2 is YFSETQ. With 4 bases clipped from V and 5 bases from J, the junction kept 10 bases outside the gene matches. This CDR3 comprises 15 residues. The CDR3 DNA reads as TGCGCCAGCAGCCCCCCGGACAGGGATAAGTATGGCTACACCTTC. This gives the protein CASSPPDRDKYGYTF.

The CDR3 loop reads CASSVEVGQGGEQFF. The CDR3 region has the DNA TGTGCCAGCAGCGTAGAGGTCGGGCAGGGCGGTGAGCAGTTCTTC. This chain links TRBV9 with TRBJ2-1; possible D gene TRBD1, 5 bases. Germline V gene lookup returns CDR1 SGDLS and CDR2 YYNGEE. V gave up 0 bases and J gave up 9 bases, with 16 bases separating them. The CDR3 runs 15 residues. Complete variable domain (other parts from reference TRBV9 and TRBJ2-1): DSGVTQTPKHLITATGQRVTLRCSPRSGDLSVYWYQQSLDQGLQFLIQYYNGEERAKGNILERFSAQQFPDLHSELNLSSLELGDSALYFCASSVEVGQGGEQFFGPGTRLTVL.

The CDR3 coding sequence is TGTGCCAGTAGTATCGTGAGCGCCCGAAGGGGCAATGAGCAGTTCTTC. Protein: CASSIVSARRGNEQFF. J is TRBJ2-1 and V is TRBV19, with D possibly TRBD1 on 5 matching bases. Trimming cost V 3 bases and J 6 bases, with 18 bases left between them. The CDR3 runs to 16 residues. The germline CDR1 and CDR2 sequences are LNHDA and SQIVND (reference sequence).

The J gene is TRBJ2-1, the V gene TRBV9; TRBD2 matches 8 bases. The CDR3 extends over 16 amino acids. Germline lookup yields CDR1 SGDLS and CDR2 YYNGEE. Trimming cost V 4 bases and J 5 bases; bases outside gene matches: 11. CDR3 nucleotides: TGTGCCAGCAGCTCCCATCGGGGGGGGACCCACAATGAGCAGTTCTTC. It codes for CASSSHRGGTHNEQFF.

This chain connects TRBV5-1 to TRBJ1-4, with D maybe TRBD1 (6 bases). The CDR3 length is 16 residues. Trimming pared 3 bases from V and 3 bases from J, leaving 15 bases between. Germline CDR1 SGHRS, CDR2 YFSETQ. CDR3 protein: CASSSGQILSNEKLFF. CDR3 DNA sequence: TGCGCCAGCAGCTCTGGACAGATACTATCTAATGAAAAACTGTTTTTT.

The chain's CDR3 is CASRPTGIGSEAFF. DNA for the CDR3: TGTGCCAGCAGGCCGACGGGGATCGGGTCTGAAGCTTTCTTT. The chain recombines TRBV11-2 with TRBJ1-1; D gene uncertain. Germline V CDR1 and CDR2: SGHAT, FQNNGV. The CDR3 is 14 residues long. The germline V and J ends were trimmed by 6 bases and 6 bases, with 17 bases remaining between them.

This clone was counted between two and nine times. The chain uses TRBV6-1 and TRBJ1-5; no reliable D call. The length of the CDR3 is 15 residues. The germline V and J ends were trimmed by 3 bases and 0 bases, with 9 bases remaining between them. CDR1 is MNHNS, CDR2 SASEGT, per germline. Here the CDR3 reads CASSEPGYSNQPQHF. CDR3 coding DNA: TGTGCCAGCAGTGAGCCCGGGTATAGCAATCAGCCCCAGCATTTT.

The rearrangement joins TRBV29-1 to TRBJ2-5; tentative D call: TRBD1 (6 bases). Germline loops: CDR1 SQVTM, CDR2 ANQGSEA. The CDR3 runs 12 residues. Trimming removed 7 bases at V and 2 bases at J, with 11 bases between. CDR3 sequence (DNA): TGCAGCGGCAGGACAGATCAAGAGACCCAGTACTTC. Translated: CSGRTDQETQYF. Supplemented by reference TRBV29-1 and TRBJ2-5, the full variable domain reads SAVISQKPSRDICQRGTSLTIQCQVDSQVTMMFWYRQQPGQSLTLIATANQGSEATYESGFVIDKFPISRPNLTFSTLTVSNMSPEDSSIYLCSGRTDQETQYFGPGTRLLVL.

This rearrangement joins TRBV6-5 to TRBJ2-1; TRBD1 agrees at 7 bases. V shed 8 bases, J shed 6 bases, and the junction held 10 bases outside the gene matches. The CDR3 is made up of 14 amino acids. Looked up from germline, CDR1 is MNHEY and CDR2 is SVGAGI. The CDR3 here is CASGRTGSPNEQFF. CDR3 nucleotides: TGTGCCAGCGGTCGGACAGGTAGTCCCAATGAGCAGTTCTTC.